The 10 T cell receptor beta chains in this list originate from one sample, sequenced in a study of identical twins. TCRdb re-analysed the 5' RACE reads in MiXCR, keeping a single row per CDR3 protein. The table includes roughly 350,000 distinct CDR3 sequences, about 9% detected once. The source material was naive T cells sorted from blood. These receptors were obtained from a woman in her forties or fifties in good health.

There are a few counts of this clonotype. The rearrangement links TRBV4-1 to TRBJ2-1; 8 bases are a match to TRBD2. CDR1 and CDR2 from the germline V gene are MGHRA and YSYEKL. This CDR3 contains 16 residues. The ends lost 3 bases at V and 8 bases at J; junction bases unmatched: 12. The CDR3, as DNA: TGCGCCAGCAGCCAGGCCTCTGGAGCGGGAGCCCATGAGCAGTTCTTC. Its protein product is CASSQASGAGAHEQFF.

This clonotype was detected only a few times. The chain uses TRBV12-3 or TRBV12-4 and TRBJ2-1; unclear D gene. CDR3 length: 15 residues. V lost 3 bases to trimming and J lost 0 bases, with 9 bases between them. CDR3: CASSLYPSSYNEQFF. CDR3 in DNA: TGTGCCAGCAGTTTGTACCCGAGCTCCTACAATGAGCAGTTCTTC.

This clonotype was recorded a few times. The gene calls are TRBV27 and TRBJ2-1; TRBD2 matches at 8 bases. The germline gives CDR1 MNHEY, CDR2 SMNVEV (reference sequence). J was trimmed by 9 bases and V by 5 bases; bases with no gene match: 15. This CDR3 spans 16 amino acids. In nucleotides, the CDR3 is TGTGCCAGCAGTCCTAGAGTGGGTAGCGGGAAGGGTGAGCAGTTCTTC. Encoded protein: CASSPRVGSGKGEQFF.

This chain uses TRBV20-1 with TRBJ2-3, with 13 bases fitting TRBD2. Germline CDR1 and CDR2: DFQATT and SNEGSKA (reference sequence). With V trimmed by 6 bases and J by 6 bases, 12 bases remained unmatched. The CDR3 length is 16 residues. For the CDR3, the DNA is TGCAGTGCCCACCGGGTTACTAGCGGGAGGGCGGATACGCAGTATTTT. Translation: CSAHRVTSGRADTQYF.

This clonotype was counted between two and nine times. This sequence joins TRBV5-1 and TRBJ2-7, with D perhaps matching TRBD1 (6 bases). CDR1 and CDR2 from the germline V gene are SGHRS and YFSETQ. CDR3 length: 16 residues. The germline V and J ends were trimmed by 4 bases and 2 bases, with 19 bases remaining between them. CDR3: CASSLTSRTDTYEQYV. CDR3 nucleotides: TGCGCCAGCAGCCTGACCTCCCGGACAGATACCTACGAGCAGTACGTC.

This chain links TRBV5-5 with TRBJ2-2, with TRBD2 identical over 7 bases. The ends lost 0 bases at V and 4 bases at J; junction bases unmatched: 9. The CDR3 loop spans 17 amino acids. Germline values: CDR1 SGHKS, CDR2 YYEKEE (reference sequence). CDR3 amino acids: CASSLGLAVLSTGELFF. The CDR3 region has the DNA TGTGCCAGCAGCTTGGGTCTAGCGGTCTTATCCACCGGGGAGCTGTTTTTT.

The chain has TRBV20-1 and TRBJ2-1; D unclear. This CDR3 is 13 amino acids long. Trimming removed 0 bases from V and 8 bases from J, with 11 bases in between. Germline CDR1 DFQATT, CDR2 SNEGSKA (reference sequence). The CDR3 sequence: CSARDRPGDEQFF. The CDR3 DNA follows: TGCAGTGCTAGAGATCGCCCCGGTGATGAGCAGTTCTTC.

In its sample, this clonotype was seen a few times. The J gene is TRBJ2-7, the V gene TRBV6-2 or TRBV6-3, with D perhaps TRBD2 (5 bases). The CDR3 is made up of 12 amino acids. V was trimmed by 6 bases and J by 5 bases, leaving 11 bases between them. CDR1 and CDR2 from the germline V gene are MNHEY and SVGEGT. The CDR3: CASSPGVHEQYF. The CDR3 DNA follows: TGTGCCAGCAGCCCCGGGGTTCACGAGCAGTACTTC.

V usage is TRBV5-6 and J usage is TRBJ2-5; no firm D call. The CDR3 covers 16 residues. With 6 bases removed from V and 3 bases from J, the gap between germline ends came to 21 bases. The germline CDR1 and CDR2 sequences are SGHDT and YYEEEE. The CDR3 nucleotides read TGTGCCAGCAACCCGGGCGGACGGTACAGAAAAGAGACCCAGTACTTC. It yields the protein CASNPGGRYRKETQYF.

This clonotype was seen more than once but under ten times. The rearrangement joins TRBV2 to TRBJ2-2, with D possibly matching TRBD2 (6 bases). Germline CDR1 is SNHLY and CDR2 is FYNNEI. The CDR3 extends over 13 amino acids. V was pared by 7 bases and J by 3 bases, with 9 bases between. The CDR3 sequence: CASIREDTGELFF. The CDR3 DNA reads as TGTGCCAGCATCAGGGAGGACACCGGGGAGCTGTTTTTT.